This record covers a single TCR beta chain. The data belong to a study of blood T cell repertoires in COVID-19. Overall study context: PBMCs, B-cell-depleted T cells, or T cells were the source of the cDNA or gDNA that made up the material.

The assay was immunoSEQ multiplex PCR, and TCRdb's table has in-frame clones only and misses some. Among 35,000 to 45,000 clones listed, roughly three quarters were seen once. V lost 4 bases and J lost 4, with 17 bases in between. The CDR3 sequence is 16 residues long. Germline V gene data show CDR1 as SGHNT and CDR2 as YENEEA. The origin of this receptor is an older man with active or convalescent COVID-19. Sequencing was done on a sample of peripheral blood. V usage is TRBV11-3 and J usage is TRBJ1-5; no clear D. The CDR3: CASSSETSPPNQPQHF. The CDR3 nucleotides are TGTGCCAGCAGCTCCGAAACTAGTCCCCCAAATCAGCCCCAGCATTTT. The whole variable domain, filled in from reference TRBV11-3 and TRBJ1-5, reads EAGVVQSPRYKIIEKKQPVAFWCNPISGHNTLYWYLQNLGQGPELLIRYENEEAVDDSQLPKDRFSAERLKGVDSTLKIQPAELGDSAVYLCASSSETSPPNQPQHFGDGTRLSIL.